The rows below give T cell receptor beta chains drawn from one sample of a study of blood T cell repertoires in COVID-19. Profiling relied on immunoSEQ multiplex PCR, and the TCRdb table lists in-frame clones only, not all of them. This table holds about 200,000 clones, approximately 83% found once. The sequenced material came from peripheral blood. These TCRs come from a man aged 55 to 70 with acute or convalescent COVID-19. Both conserved end residues are trimmed from each CDR3. D genes are given only for firm matches.

CDR3 protein,D gene,V gene
ASSDFRRRWN,.,TRBV6-1
ASSLGGTGMGSSYNEQF,TRBD1,TRBV5-4
ASSLVTSTEAF,.,TRBV5-8
ASSHKGLAGGSEQF,TRBD2,TRBV7-3
ASSLQENFEAF,.,TRBV6-2/TRBV6-3
ASTPGQASSYEQY,TRBD1,TRBV19
ASSWGLREMGL,TRBD2,TRBV3-1/TRBV3-2
AYNPFAGTGGSEQY,TRBD1,TRBV30
ASSLVASGNEQF,TRBD2,TRBV13
ASLTTNEQF,.,TRBV12-3/TRBV12-4
ASSQDLQGSQPQH,.,TRBV4-2
ASSKGGQNYEQY,TRBD1,TRBV7-2
ARTLAGGYEQF,TRBD2,TRBV30
ASRPTSNTGELF,.,TRBV5-1
ASSLVGQGANTDTQY,TRBD1,TRBV5-1
ASRLDSYGYT,.,TRBV5-1
ASSAPFQGILLVKNIQY,.,TRBV6-4
ASSWAGGLGRYEQY,TRBD2,TRBV27
ASSPRAPGLAGAPEQY,TRBD2,TRBV18
ASSEDAGVETQY,TRBD2,TRBV2
ASRQRDSRTGELF,TRBD1,TRBV27
ASSIRESAYEQY,.,TRBV7-9
ATSRDLASGETQY,TRBD2,TRBV15
ASSLESGNYEQY,.,TRBV7-8
ASKETGSLNQPRH,.,TRBV6-5
ASSLGQDGNEQF,TRBD1,TRBV9
ASSLATGRNTEAF,.,TRBV7-2
ASSLGTGDGNTIY,TRBD1,TRBV5-1
ASSERAALYWGSPLH,.,TRBV6-1
ARSLVGRCTSGVTDTQY,TRBD2,TRBV5-3
ATSDPGQGNTEAF,TRBD1,TRBV24-1